This T cell receptor beta chain is drawn from a study of glioma-infiltrating T cells after dendritic cell vaccination. Findings and caveats of the study: Survival was not directly related to TCR clonality in these patients. Higher pretreatment TIL content predicted longer progression-free time and survival.

Comments on this clone: The antigen remains unidentified.

Primers: 60 V beta forward and 13 J beta reverse. Repertoires were generated with immunoSEQ multiplex PCR, while TCRdb's copy carries only in-frame clones and drops some. The table has approximately 92,000 clones, over 80% seen once. Sample time point: after dendritic cell vaccination, including at tumor progression/relapse. The J segment lost 7 bases and the V segment lost 3 bases, leaving 11 bases of the junction unmatched. In germline, CDR1 is SGHTA, CDR2 FQGNSA. The CDR3 runs to 16 residues. This specimen was blood, taken after dendritic cell vaccination. The V call is TRBV7-2, the J call TRBJ2-4, with 8 positions matching TRBD2. This receptor was taken from a human donor with glioblastoma. In nucleotides, the CDR3 is TGTGCCAGCAGCTTCCCCGGGGGGGGGCGTACGAACATTCAGTACTTC. Protein sequence: CASSFPGGGRTNIQYF.